The present entry profiles one TCR beta chain with its context. TCRdb independently ran MiXCR on the RT-PCR reads; one entry per CDR3 protein. The data contain 150,000 to 200,000 distinct CDR3 sequences, about 40% of them singletons. This CDR3 has 17 residues. CDR1 and CDR2 from the germline V gene are SGHAT and FQDESV (reference sequence). Unmatched junction bases numbered 12, after V lost 5 bases and J lost 0 bases. The record originates from a study of patients and donors after allogeneic stem cell transplantation. The rearrangement joins TRBV11-1 to TRBJ1-1, with 7 bases aligning to TRBD1. Sequencing was done on a sample of blood, either unsorted or a sorted T cell fraction (not recorded which). This receptor was identified in a human donor who was either an allogeneic HSCT recipient or a stem cell or donor lymphocyte infusion donor (not recorded which). It is not recorded whose cells these are; they may come from a transplant donor. The chain's CDR3 is CASSKDRWGPMNTEAFF. For the CDR3, the DNA is TGTGCCAGCAGCAAGGACAGGTGGGGCCCCATGAACACTGAAGCTTTCTTT. Together with reference TRBV11-1 and TRBJ1-1, the CDR3 gives the full variable domain: EAEVAQSPRYKITEKSQAVAFWCDPISGHATLYWYRQILGQGPELLVQFQDESVVDDSQLPKDRFSAERLKGVDSTLKIQPAELGDSAMYLCASSKDRWGPMNTEAFFGQGTRLTVV.